The 14 T cell receptor beta chains given below trace back to one sample, sequenced in a study of blood T cells in healthy people across ages. A second PCR, run for roughly 7 to 12 cycles, used a sample-barcoded 5' primer plus a J-beta primer mix. TCRdb recomputed calls from the 5' RACE reads with MiXCR, one row per CDR3 protein. The profile shows some 900,000 distinct CDR3 sequences, about 48% of them singletons. The sample comprised blood. These TCRs come from a man aged 30-40 years in good health.

The rearrangement links TRBV28 to TRBJ1-1, with D unresolved. Germline V gene data show CDR1 as MDHEN and CDR2 as SYDVKM. V was clipped by 1 base and J by 1 base, with 10 bases between them. The CDR3 spans 15 residues. This chain's CDR3 is CASSLSGPGNTEAFF. CDR3 sequence (DNA): TGTGCCAGCAGTTTATCCGGTCCGGGGAACACTGAAGCTTTCTTT.

This clonotype was seen a few times. This rearrangement joins TRBV6-5 to TRBJ2-5, with 8 bases matching TRBD2. The germline gives CDR1 MNHEY, CDR2 SVGAGI. V was pared by 8 bases and J by 1 base, with 6 bases of the junction left unmatched. The CDR3 is made up of 14 amino acids. CDR3 bases: TGTGCCAGCGGAGCGGGAGCCATCCAAGAGACCCAGTACTTC. Translated, it gives CASGAGAIQETQYF.

The chain is built from TRBV28 and TRBJ2-1; the match to TRBD2 covers 7 bases. CDR1 and CDR2 (germline): MDHEN, SYDVKM. The trim removed 2 bases at V and 0 bases at J, leaving 10 bases unmatched. The CDR3 consists of 18 residues. CDR3 amino acids: CASSLRGDGGSSYNEQFF. The CDR3 DNA reads TGTGCCAGCAGTTTACGGGGGGACGGAGGAAGCTCCTACAATGAGCAGTTCTTC.

This clonotype appeared many times. The chain recombines TRBV4-1 with TRBJ2-3; no clear D. With 5 bases removed from V and 4 bases from J, the gap between germline ends came to 10 bases. Germline CDR1 MGHRA, CDR2 YSYEKL. The CDR3 sequence is 13 residues long. This CDR3 reads CASSKRYADTQYF. Here the CDR3 DNA reads TGCGCCAGCAGCAAGCGCTATGCAGATACGCAGTATTTT.

J is TRBJ2-7 and V is TRBV20-1, with D perhaps matching TRBD1 (7 bases). The V gene lost 6 bases and the J gene lost 4 bases, with 16 bases spanning the gap. The length of the CDR3 is 13 residues. Germline assignment: CDR1 DFQATT and CDR2 SNEGSKA (reference sequence). The CDR3 coding sequence is TGCAGTGCGCAGACAGGGAGGTTTTACGAGCAGTACTTC. This gives the protein CSAQTGRFYEQYF.

The V and J genes are TRBV25-1 and TRBJ1-6, with D tentatively TRBD1 (6 bases). CDR3 size: 11 residues. Germline CDR1 reads MGHDK; CDR2 reads SYGVNS. V gave up 7 bases and J gave up 8 bases, with 6 bases separating them. CDR3 in DNA: TGTGCCAGCAAGGGGGATTCACCCCTCCACTTT. This encodes CASKGDSPLHF. Full variable domain (remainder filled in from reference TRBV25-1 and TRBJ1-6): EADIYQTPRYLVIGTGKKITLECSQTMGHDKMYWYQQDPGMELHLIHYSYGVNSTEKGDLSSESTVSRIRTEHFPLTLESARPSHTSQYLCASKGDSPLHFGNGTRLTVT.

V gene TRBV10-3 combines with J gene TRBJ1-1; the match to TRBD1 covers 11 bases. The germline V gene has CDR1 ENHRY and CDR2 SYGVKD. The CDR3 has 14 residues. V was pared by 11 bases and J by 4 bases, with 9 bases of the junction left unmatched. The CDR3 region is CASGGTGGGTEAFF. The DNA for the CDR3 is TGTGCCTCCGGGGGGACAGGGGGAGGCACTGAAGCTTTCTTT.

V is TRBV4-2 and J is TRBJ2-1, with 9 bases that match TRBD2. Germline trimming cut 1 base from V and 2 bases from J; bases unmatched to any gene: 3. The CDR3 is made up of 16 amino acids. Germline lookup yields CDR1 LGHNA and CDR2 YNFKEQ. The CDR3 loop reads CASSQASSGAYNEQFF. The CDR3 nucleotides are TGTGCCAGCAGCCAAGCTTCTAGCGGGGCCTACAATGAGCAGTTCTTC.

This clonotype has ten or more counts. The chain links TRBV5-6 to TRBJ1-2; 9 bases agree with TRBD1. Per the germline V gene, CDR1 is SGHDT and CDR2 is YYEEEE. The CDR3 length is 15 residues. Trimming took 4 bases from V and 2 from J; bases not matched to a gene: 6. The DNA for the CDR3 is TGTGCCAGCAGCACCGGGACAGGGTTCAACTATGGCTACACCTTC. The encoded protein is CASSTGTGFNYGYTF.

This clonotype has only a few counts. This rearrangement joins TRBV24-1 to TRBJ1-2; D possibly corresponds to TRBD1 (5 bases). The germline V gene has CDR1 KGHDR and CDR2 SFDVKD. Trimming stripped 3 bases from V and 6 bases from J, with 16 bases between. The CDR3 totals 15 residues. The CDR3 DNA is TGTGCCACCAGTGATGCGACAGTTTTAGATGATGGCTACACCTTC. It translates to CATSDATVLDDGYTF.

DNA of the CDR3: TGTGCCAGCAGCCAAGCCCCTCCACTCTACAATGAGCAGTTCTTC. Translation gives CASSQAPPLYNEQFF. The rearrangement joins TRBV3-1 to TRBJ2-1; D gene unclear. This CDR3 spans 15 amino acids. V gave up 1 base and J gave up 3 bases, with 10 bases separating them. Germline CDR1 LGHDT, CDR2 YNNKEL (reference sequence).

The chain recombines TRBV4-2 with TRBJ1-5; TRBD1 might be the D (5 bases). CDR1 is LGHNA and CDR2 is YNFKEQ in the germline V gene. The germline V and J ends were trimmed by 2 bases and 3 bases, with 23 bases remaining between them. The CDR3 has 19 amino acids. CDR3 loop: CASSQSSFTGTDFNQPQHF. CDR3 bases: TGTGCCAGCAGCCAATCCTCCTTCACCGGGACTGATTTCAATCAGCCCCAGCATTTT.

CDR3 loop: CASSHPRTSINEQFF. The CDR3 DNA follows: TGTGCCAGCAGTCATCCCCGGACTAGTATCAATGAGCAGTTCTTC. The chain joins TRBV6-2 or TRBV6-3 to TRBJ2-1; 7 bases are shared with TRBD2. Germline CDR1 is MNHEY and CDR2 is SVGEGT. The CDR3 runs 15 residues. The ends lost 5 bases at V and 6 bases at J; junction bases unmatched: 10.

This clonotype was seen a few times. V usage is TRBV5-1 and J usage is TRBJ2-5; D could derive from TRBD1 or TRBD2 (6 bases each). Trimming removed 6 bases from V and 0 bases from J, with 15 bases in between. CDR3 length equals 15 residues. Germline V CDR1 and CDR2: SGHRS, YFSETQ. CDR3 sequence reads: CASTGGRLHQETQYF. The CDR3 DNA follows: TGCGCCAGCACCGGGGGCCGGCTTCACCAAGAGACCCAGTACTTC.